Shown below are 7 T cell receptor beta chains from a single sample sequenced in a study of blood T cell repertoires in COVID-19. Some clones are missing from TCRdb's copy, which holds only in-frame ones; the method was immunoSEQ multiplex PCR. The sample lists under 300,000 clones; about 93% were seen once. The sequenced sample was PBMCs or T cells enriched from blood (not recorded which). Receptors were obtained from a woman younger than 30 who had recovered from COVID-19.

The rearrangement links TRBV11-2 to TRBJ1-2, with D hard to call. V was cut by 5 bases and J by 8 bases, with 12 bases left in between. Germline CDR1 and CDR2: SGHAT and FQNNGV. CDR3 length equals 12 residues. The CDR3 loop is CASSPRPGGYTF. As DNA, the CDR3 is TGTGCCAGCAGCCCCCGGCCCGGGGGCTACACCTTC.

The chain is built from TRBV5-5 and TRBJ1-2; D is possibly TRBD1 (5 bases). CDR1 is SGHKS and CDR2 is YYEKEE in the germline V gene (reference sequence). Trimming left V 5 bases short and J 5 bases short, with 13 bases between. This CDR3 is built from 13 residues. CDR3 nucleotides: TGTGCCAGCAGTGTTGGGGGAGGGTATGGCTACACCTTC. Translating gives CASSVGGGYGYTF.

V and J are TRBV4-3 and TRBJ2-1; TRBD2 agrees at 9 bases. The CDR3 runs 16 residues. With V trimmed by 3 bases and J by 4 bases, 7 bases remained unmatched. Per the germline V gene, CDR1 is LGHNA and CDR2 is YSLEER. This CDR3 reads CASSQQTSGYYNEQFF. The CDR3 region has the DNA TGCGCCAGCAGCCAGCAAACTAGCGGGTATTACAATGAGCAGTTCTTC.

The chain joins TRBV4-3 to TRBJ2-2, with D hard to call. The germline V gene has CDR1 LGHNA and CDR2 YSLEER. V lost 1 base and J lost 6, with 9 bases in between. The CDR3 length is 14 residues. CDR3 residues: CASSQGLASGELFF. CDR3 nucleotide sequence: TGCGCCAGCAGCCAAGGGCTCGCCTCCGGGGAGCTGTTTTTT.

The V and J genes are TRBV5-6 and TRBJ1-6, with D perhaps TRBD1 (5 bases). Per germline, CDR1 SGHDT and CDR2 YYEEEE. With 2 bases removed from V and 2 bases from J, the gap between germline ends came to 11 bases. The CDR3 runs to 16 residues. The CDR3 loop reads CASSLQAAPYNSPLHF. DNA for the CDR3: TGTGCCAGCAGCTTACAGGCGGCCCCCTATAATTCACCCCTCCACTTT.

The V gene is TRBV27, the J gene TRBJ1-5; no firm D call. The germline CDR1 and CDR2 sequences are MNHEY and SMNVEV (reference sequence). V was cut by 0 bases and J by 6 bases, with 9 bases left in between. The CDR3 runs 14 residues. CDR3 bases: TGTGCCAGCAGTTTATCCCCGCGCGGTCAGCCCCAGCATTTT. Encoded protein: CASSLSPRGQPQHF.

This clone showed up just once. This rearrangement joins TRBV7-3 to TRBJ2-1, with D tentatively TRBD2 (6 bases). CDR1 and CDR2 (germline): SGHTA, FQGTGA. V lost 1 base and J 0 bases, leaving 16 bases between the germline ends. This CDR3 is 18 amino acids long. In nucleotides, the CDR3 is TGTGCCAGCAGCTTAAGGGGGGTTACTATGAGCTCCTACAATGAGCAGTTCTTC. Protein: CASSLRGVTMSSYNEQFF.